This T cell receptor beta chain was documented in a study of T cells in Graves' hyperthyroidism and ophthalmopathy. Study overall: Peripheral blood specimens were obtained at initial diagnosis, prior to any treatment. Whole-study results and caveats: Separation of ophthalmopathy from stable hyperthyroidism was achieved by a 13 V-J model.

A lack of ophthalmopathy progression within 18 months defined stable Graves' hyperthyroidism. Uncontrolled infections, other autoimmune diseases, pregnancy or lactation led to exclusion of patients. Losses at the gene ends were 4 bases for V and 4 bases for J; bases not matched to a gene: 2. Germline lookup yields CDR1 SGHTA and CDR2 FQGNSA. The CDR3 runs 13 residues. The investigators amplified TCR beta CDR3 regions from RNA transcripts. Using the HTBI primer set, a first-round RT-PCR was run on the TCR CDR3. TCRdb itself ran the multiplex PCR reads through MiXCR, one entry per CDR3 protein. The sample yields under 550,000 distinct CDR3 sequences, approximately 14% seen once. This clonotype was counted at least ten times. Its target is unknown.

V usage is TRBV7-2 and J usage is TRBJ2-5; 8 bases map to TRBD2. The clonotype was recovered from a woman aged 18-29 years with Graves' hyperthyroidism. Sample: blood. The CDR3 is CASSSGGGETQYF. The CDR3 DNA follows: TGTGCCAGCAGCTCGGGGGGGGGAGAGACCCAGTACTTC. The full variable domain, completed using reference TRBV7-2 and TRBJ2-5, is GAGVSQSPSNKVTEKGKDVELRCDPISGHTALYWYRQSLGQGLEFLIYFQGNSAPDKSGLPSDRFSAERTGGSVSTLTIQRTQQEDSAVYLCASSSGGGETQYFGPGTRLLVL.